A selection of T cell receptor beta chains follows, all from one sample in a study of blood T cell repertoires in COVID-19. TCRdb's copy holds only in-frame clones and misses some; the assay was immunoSEQ multiplex PCR. The table has about 220,000 clones, approximately 90% seen once. Sequenced input: peripheral blood. These receptors were collected from a man aged 35 to 55 with acute or convalescent COVID-19. Each CDR3 is given with its conserved first and last residue. The order of the fields is clone size, J gene, V gene, D gene, CDR3 DNA, CDR3 protein. The D gene is left open where the match is weak. Clone size is not always given. Where it is, it says once, few, many or a class for expanded clones.

abundance: NA
j_gene: TRBJ2-3
v_gene: TRBV10-3
d_gene: NA
CDR3nt: TGTGCCATCAGTGATCTCTCCAGGGGAAACACAGATACGCAGTATTTT
CDR3aa: CAISDLSRGNTDTQYF

abundance: NA
j_gene: TRBJ2-7
v_gene: TRBV6-5
d_gene: NA
CDR3nt: TGTGCCAGCAGTTACATCGGTGAGCAGTACTTC
CDR3aa: CASSYIGEQYF

abundance: NA
j_gene: TRBJ2-1
v_gene: TRBV6-4
d_gene: TRBD2
CDR3nt: TGTGCCAGCAGTGAAGGTAGCGGGAGCTCCTACAATGAGCAGTTCTTC
CDR3aa: CASSEGSGSSYNEQFF

abundance: NA
j_gene: TRBJ1-5
v_gene: TRBV30
d_gene: NA
CDR3nt: TGTGCCTGGAGTCCAGGACACCCTAATCAGCCCCAGCATTTT
CDR3aa: CAWSPGHPNQPQHF

abundance: NA
j_gene: TRBJ2-4
v_gene: TRBV5-1
d_gene: TRBD1
CDR3nt: TGCGCCAGCAGCTCTGGGGACAGGGGGCTCAAAAACATTCAGTACTTC
CDR3aa: CASSSGDRGLKNIQYF

abundance: NA
j_gene: TRBJ2-7
v_gene: TRBV5-4
d_gene: TRBD2
CDR3nt: TGTGCCAGCAGCTTGAAACTAGCGGGAGGCCCCTCCTACGAGCAGTACTTC
CDR3aa: CASSLKLAGGPSYEQYF

abundance: NA
j_gene: TRBJ2-3
v_gene: TRBV9
d_gene: TRBD1
CDR3nt: TGTGCCAGCAGCGTTATACAGGGGAGCACAGATACGCAGTATTTT
CDR3aa: CASSVIQGSTDTQYF

abundance: NA
j_gene: TRBJ2-7
v_gene: TRBV4-2
d_gene: TRBD2
CDR3nt: TGTGCCAGCAGCCAACCCGGGACTAACCTTGAGCAGTACTTC
CDR3aa: CASSQPGTNLEQYF

abundance: NA
j_gene: TRBJ1-4
v_gene: TRBV27
d_gene: TRBD1
CDR3nt: TGTGCCAGCAGTCCCGGGACAGGGAGGAAACTGTTTTTT
CDR3aa: CASSPGTGRKLFF

abundance: NA
j_gene: TRBJ2-5
v_gene: TRBV6-5
d_gene: NA
CDR3nt: TGTGCCAGCAGGACAGGCGGGGGAGAGACCCAGTACTTC
CDR3aa: CASRTGGGETQYF

abundance: NA
j_gene: TRBJ2-7
v_gene: TRBV19
d_gene: NA
CDR3nt: TGTGCCAGTAGTCTCCCCAGGTTC
CDR3aa: CASSLPRF

abundance: NA
j_gene: TRBJ2-1
v_gene: TRBV27
d_gene: NA
CDR3nt: TGTGCCAGCAGTTTAGCGAACCCCAGGGGATACAATGAGCAGTTCTTC
CDR3aa: CASSLANPRGYNEQFF

abundance: once
j_gene: TRBJ2-3
v_gene: TRBV10-1
d_gene: TRBD2
CDR3nt: TGCGCCAGCAGTGACCCCGGACTAGCGGGGTTCACAGATACGCAGTATTTT
CDR3aa: CASSDPGLAGFTDTQYF

abundance: NA
j_gene: TRBJ2-3
v_gene: TRBV28
d_gene: NA
CDR3nt: TGTGCCAGCAGTTTTTCGGGGTCCACAGATACGCAGTATTTT
CDR3aa: CASSFSGSTDTQYF

abundance: NA
j_gene: TRBJ1-2
v_gene: TRBV11-2
d_gene: TRBD1
CDR3nt: TGTGCCAGCAGCTCCTCAGGACAGGGGGAAGGCTACACCTTC
CDR3aa: CASSSSGQGEGYTF

abundance: NA
j_gene: TRBJ2-7
v_gene: TRBV18
d_gene: TRBD1
CDR3nt: TGTGCCAGCTCACCAGTTCCTCTGGGGGGACAGGGGGCCTACGAGCAGTACTTC
CDR3aa: CASSPVPLGGQGAYEQYF

abundance: NA
j_gene: TRBJ1-2
v_gene: TRBV30
d_gene: NA
CDR3nt: TGTGCCTGGAACCATTTGAGTGGCTACACCTTC
CDR3aa: CAWNHLSGYTF

abundance: NA
j_gene: TRBJ2-3
v_gene: TRBV7-9
d_gene: TRBD1
CDR3nt: TGTGCCAGCAGCTCAGGGACAGCCCCCACAGATACGCAGTATTTT
CDR3aa: CASSSGTAPTDTQYF

abundance: NA
j_gene: TRBJ2-1
v_gene: TRBV11-2
d_gene: TRBD1
CDR3nt: TGTGCCAGCAGCAAAGGGGGCTCAATGAGGTACAATGAGCAGTTCTTC
CDR3aa: CASSKGGSMRYNEQFF

abundance: NA
j_gene: TRBJ2-7
v_gene: TRBV19
d_gene: TRBD2
CDR3nt: TGTGCCAGTAGGCCCTTAGCGGGAGGACCTCACGAGCAGTACTTC
CDR3aa: CASRPLAGGPHEQYF

abundance: NA
j_gene: TRBJ2-3
v_gene: TRBV3-1/TRBV3-2
d_gene: TRBD1
CDR3nt: TGTGCCAGCAGCCACCGACAGGGGAGGACAGATACGCAGTATTTT
CDR3aa: CASSHRQGRTDTQYF

abundance: NA
j_gene: TRBJ2-3
v_gene: TRBV1
d_gene: NA
CDR3nt: TGCACCAGCAGCCGCCGGGAGCGGGTCTTCCGCACAGATACGCAGTATTTT
CDR3aa: CTSSRRERVFRTDTQYF

abundance: once
j_gene: TRBJ1-1
v_gene: TRBV19
d_gene: TRBD1
CDR3nt: TGTGCCAGTAGTTGGGACAGGGGGGCGAACACTGAAGCTTTCTTT
CDR3aa: CASSWDRGANTEAFF

abundance: NA
j_gene: TRBJ2-3
v_gene: TRBV29-1
d_gene: TRBD2
CDR3nt: TGCAGCGTGGAAGGGACCAGACTAGCGGGAAGGGAGGGTACGCAGTATTTT
CDR3aa: CSVEGTRLAGREGTQYF

abundance: NA
j_gene: TRBJ2-1
v_gene: TRBV4-3
d_gene: TRBD1
CDR3nt: TGCGCCAGCAGCTCGGACAGGGGGTTTTACAATGAGCAGTTCTTC
CDR3aa: CASSSDRGFYNEQFF

abundance: NA
j_gene: TRBJ2-3
v_gene: TRBV27
d_gene: NA
CDR3nt: TGTGCCAGCAGTTTCGGGGTCTTATTCACAGATACGCAGTATTTT
CDR3aa: CASSFGVLFTDTQYF

abundance: NA
j_gene: TRBJ2-7
v_gene: TRBV2
d_gene: TRBD1
CDR3nt: TGTGCCAGCAATATGGACAGGCAGAACGAGCAGTACTTC
CDR3aa: CASNMDRQNEQYF

abundance: NA
j_gene: TRBJ1-5
v_gene: TRBV6-5
d_gene: NA
CDR3nt: TGTGCCAGCAGCGACAGGAACAATCAGCCCCAGCATTTT
CDR3aa: CASSDRNNQPQHF

abundance: NA
j_gene: TRBJ1-2
v_gene: TRBV28
d_gene: TRBD1
CDR3nt: TGTGCCAGCTTTACAGGGGGCGGCTATGGCTACACCTTC
CDR3aa: CASFTGGGYGYTF

abundance: NA
j_gene: TRBJ2-7
v_gene: TRBV30
d_gene: TRBD1
CDR3nt: TGTGCCTGGAGCGGATTGTTCCGGGACAGGAACCATAATGAGCAGTACTTC
CDR3aa: CAWSGLFRDRNHNEQYF

abundance: NA
j_gene: TRBJ1-5
v_gene: TRBV7-2
d_gene: NA
CDR3nt: TGTGCCAGCAGCTTAGAGTTACTAAGCAATCAGCCCCAGCATTTT
CDR3aa: CASSLELLSNQPQHF

abundance: NA
j_gene: TRBJ2-5
v_gene: TRBV4-2
d_gene: NA
CDR3nt: TGTGCCAGCAGCCAGCTGGGGGGAGTAGGGGAGACCCAGTACTTC
CDR3aa: CASSQLGGVGETQYF

abundance: NA
j_gene: TRBJ1-1
v_gene: TRBV18
d_gene: NA
CDR3nt: TGTGCCAGCTCACCCGCCGGGACATTCCATGAAGCTTTCTTT
CDR3aa: CASSPAGTFHEAFF

abundance: NA
j_gene: TRBJ1-5
v_gene: TRBV19
d_gene: TRBD1
CDR3nt: TGTGCCAGTAGTTGGGACAGGGGAAAGGGCAATCAGCCCCAGCATTTT
CDR3aa: CASSWDRGKGNQPQHF

abundance: NA
j_gene: TRBJ1-2
v_gene: TRBV19
d_gene: NA
CDR3nt: TGTGCCAGTAGTATAGACGGATCGGCGGCCGGCTACACCTTC
CDR3aa: CASSIDGSAAGYTF

abundance: NA
j_gene: TRBJ1-3
v_gene: TRBV2
d_gene: NA
CDR3nt: TGTGCCAGCAGTCAAACAGGGTCTACTGGAAACACCATATATTTT
CDR3aa: CASSQTGSTGNTIYF

abundance: once
j_gene: TRBJ1-1
v_gene: TRBV10-3
d_gene: NA
CDR3nt: TGTGCCATCAGCCCCACAGGGAAGGACACTGAAGCTTTCTTT
CDR3aa: CAISPTGKDTEAFF

abundance: NA
j_gene: TRBJ2-3
v_gene: TRBV5-1
d_gene: TRBD2
CDR3nt: TGCGCCAGCAGCTCCCTCCCGACTAGCGGGGGGTCGGATACGCAGTATTTT
CDR3aa: CASSSLPTSGGSDTQYF

abundance: few
j_gene: TRBJ2-1
v_gene: TRBV2
d_gene: TRBD2
CDR3nt: TGTGCCAGCAGTGAAGCGCTAGGGGAGGGCCGTAATGAGCAGTTCTTC
CDR3aa: CASSEALGEGRNEQFF

abundance: NA
j_gene: TRBJ2-1
v_gene: TRBV7-9
d_gene: TRBD2
CDR3nt: TGTGCCAGCTCAAGGTCTAGCGGGGTTTACAATGAGCAGTTCTTC
CDR3aa: CASSRSSGVYNEQFF